This section outlines one TCR beta chain sequence together with its context. In germline, CDR1 is MNHEY, CDR2 SVGAGI. This CDR3 has 15 amino acids. V was cut by 6 bases and J by 0 bases, with 11 bases left in between. These data come from a study of blood T cell repertoires in COVID-19. Study-level information: The analysed material was cDNA or gDNA that came from T cells, B-cell-depleted T cells, or PBMCs.

TCRdb keeps only in-frame clones here, not all; method: immunoSEQ multiplex PCR. The sample yields 150,000 to 250,000 clones, roughly 87% seen once. The clonotype comes from a young woman who had recovered from COVID-19. The chain couples TRBV6-5 to TRBJ1-4; D is possibly TRBD1 (5 bases). Input material: PBMCs or T cells enriched from blood (not recorded which). As DNA, the CDR3 is TGTGCCAGCAGGGGCGGGGGGGCAACTAATGAAAAACTGTTTTTT. Translation: CASRGGGATNEKLFF.